This T cell receptor beta chain originates from a study of T cells in localized non-small cell lung cancer. Study-level results: Appearing in adjacent lung were a median roughly 57 of the top 100 tumor clones. Peak T cell clonality was found in uninvolved adjacent lung, exceeding tumor. It remains possible that heterogeneity exists, since only one tumor region was sequenced.

Germline V gene data show CDR1 as MDHEN and CDR2 as SYDVKM. V dropped 5 bases and J dropped 10 bases, with 14 bases sitting between them. The CDR3 sequence is 12 residues long. Worth noting for this clone: Its antigen is not identified.

Here immunoSEQ multiplex PCR was the method, and the copy in TCRdb shows in-frame clones only, minus some. The table includes tens of thousands of clones, around four fifths detected once. The receptor's source is a man aged 35 to 70 with stage I lung adenocarcinoma. The specimen was peripheral blood, collected before any cancer treatment. V and J are TRBV28 and TRBJ1-1; D not resolved. For the CDR3, the DNA is TGTGCCAGCAGTCCCCGTAAGCTAGGAGCTTTCTTT. This translates into CASSPRKLGAFF.